This T cell receptor beta chain was identified in a study of T cell repertoires in cytomegalovirus infection. One entry per CDR3 protein results from TCRdb running MiXCR on the reads. The data show about 300,000 distinct CDR3 sequences, roughly 9.3% seen once. Ten or more counts support this clonotype. Its target is unknown. Study-level findings and limits: The study found HLA-C-restricted CMV-specific TCR beta clonotypes dominating the ex vivo response.

The CDR3 consists of 14 residues. In germline, CDR1 is SGHTA, CDR2 FQGNSA. V shed 1 base and J shed 2 bases, with 8 bases lying between them. The receptor was isolated from a human donor in good health (CMV status not recorded). Some clones in this sample may be carry-over from other donors' samples. Sequencing used PBMCs. The chain uses TRBV7-2 and TRBJ2-5; D is uncertain. CDR3 bases: TGTGCCAGCAGCTTAGTAAGGTCTCAAGAGACCCAGTACTTC. This translates into CASSLVRSQETQYF.